The next 18 T cell receptor beta chains were all read from a single sample in a study of monozygotic twins with inflammatory bowel disease. Following a re-call of the 5' RACE reads, TCRdb has one entry per CDR3 protein and lacks DNA. This sample's clone table lists around 380,000 distinct CDR3 sequences. The sample consisted of blood. The source is a human donor with ulcerative colitis or Crohn's disease, or a healthy co-twin of an affected twin (not recorded which).

The chain recombines TRBV5-1 with TRBJ2-6; TCRdb's D call, TRBD1, is unchecked because there is no DNA. Germline values: CDR1 SGHRS, CDR2 YFSETQ. The CDR3 is 17 amino acids. The CDR3 sequence: CASSPGHMNSGANVLTF.

J is TRBJ2-7 and V is TRBV9; TCRdb's assignment of TRBD2 cannot be checked, as there is no DNA. Germline CDR1 SGDLS, CDR2 YYNGEE. The CDR3 is 14 residues long. Here the CDR3 reads CASSAWDSLDEQYF.

This chain uses TRBV5-1 with TRBJ2-3; without DNA, the TCRdb call of TRBD2 cannot be checked. The V gene's germline CDR1 is SGHRS and CDR2 YFSETQ. This CDR3 region has 15 residues. The CDR3 sequence: CASSLEARSIDTQYF.

This rearrangement joins TRBV12-3 or TRBV12-4 to TRBJ2-4; as DNA is missing, the TRBD1 call by TCRdb cannot be tested. The CDR3 is 13 residues long. CDR3 sequence: CASSFSEGDIQYF.

The chain has TRBV4-3 and TRBJ1-5; TCRdb picks TRBD1, but there is no DNA to check that call. There are 17 residues in the CDR3. In germline, CDR1 is LGHNA, CDR2 YSLEER. The CDR3 loop reads CASSQDWGGQGAQPQHF.

This chain links TRBV30 with TRBJ1-1. The CDR3 extends over 13 amino acids. Germline assignment: CDR1 GTSNPN and CDR2 SVGIG (reference sequence). CDR3 protein: CAWSETANTEAFF.

The rearrangement joins TRBV5-6 to TRBJ2-1; TCRdb outputs TRBD1, but without DNA this stays unchecked. The CDR3 covers 14 residues. Germline V lookup: CDR1 SGHDT, CDR2 YYEEEE. CDR3 amino acids: CASSFSGPGNEQFF.

V and J are TRBV2 and TRBJ2-7; the D gene TCRdb calls, TRBD1, cannot be checked with no DNA. The CDR3 is 15 amino acids. Germline V gene data show CDR1 as SNHLY and CDR2 as FYNNEI. This chain's CDR3 is CASGRQGQSSYEQYF.

The rearrangement joins TRBV12-3 or TRBV12-4 to TRBJ1-1. This CDR3 region has 12 residues. CDR3 in amino acids: CASTFLKASAFF.

The chain couples TRBV20-1 to TRBJ2-5; checking the TCRdb D call of TRBD2 is not possible without DNA. CDR3 length: 14 residues. Looked up from germline, CDR1 is DFQATT and CDR2 is SNEGSKA (reference sequence). The chain's CDR3 is CSARGLVLQETQYF.

The chain joins TRBV16 to TRBJ1-1. Germline V lookup: CDR1 KGHSY, CDR2 FQNENV. This CDR3 contains 16 residues. Here the CDR3 reads CASSQFTVGPNTEAFF.

V and J are TRBV3-1 and TRBJ1-2. Germline loops: CDR1 LGHDT, CDR2 YNNKEL (reference sequence). The CDR3 has 18 residues. The CDR3 spells CASSLTLSGRHRNYGYTF.

The CDR3 reads CSAEPGTANEKLFF. This sequence joins TRBV20-1 and TRBJ1-4; TCRdb selects TRBD1, and the lack of DNA leaves this call unchecked. Per germline, CDR1 DFQATT and CDR2 SNEGSKA (reference sequence). This CDR3 is built from 14 residues.

The V and J genes are TRBV11-1 and TRBJ2-1; TCRdb's D call, TRBD2, is unchecked because there is no DNA. Looked up from germline, CDR1 is SGHAT and CDR2 is FQDESV (reference sequence). There are 14 residues in the CDR3. The CDR3 reads CASSSYLLGNEQFF.

The V and J genes are TRBV20-1 and TRBJ2-7; TCRdb names TRBD1, which stays unverified in the absence of DNA. Germline V gene lookup returns CDR1 DFQATT and CDR2 SNEGSKA (reference sequence). The CDR3 length is 12 residues. CDR3 amino acids: CSASPGTYEQYF.

The chain carries TRBV29-1 and TRBJ2-1; TCRdb indicates TRBD2, and absent DNA this call remains unverified. The CDR3 has 16 amino acids. The V gene's germline CDR1 is SQVTM and CDR2 ANQGSEA. The CDR3 is CSVVGLADSSYNEQFF.

The V gene is TRBV28, the J gene TRBJ2-1; the TCRdb call, TRBD1, lacks DNA for checking. Germline V gene sequence: CDR1 MDHEN, CDR2 SYDVKM. This CDR3 contains 15 residues. CDR3 sequence reads: CASSLLDRFYNEQFF.

The chain employs TRBV7-2 and TRBJ1-2; TCRdb picks TRBD1, but there is no DNA to check that call. The CDR3 runs to 15 residues. Germline V gene sequence: CDR1 SGHTA, CDR2 FQGNSA. CDR3 in amino acids: CASSLGDSNLYGYTF. Full variable domain (remainder filled in from reference TRBV7-2 and TRBJ1-2): GAGVSQSPSNKVTEKGKDVELRCDPISGHTALYWYRQSLGQGLEFLIYFQGNSAPDKSGLPSDRFSAERTGGSVSTLTIQRTQQEDSAVYLCASSLGDSNLYGYTFGSGTRLTVV.